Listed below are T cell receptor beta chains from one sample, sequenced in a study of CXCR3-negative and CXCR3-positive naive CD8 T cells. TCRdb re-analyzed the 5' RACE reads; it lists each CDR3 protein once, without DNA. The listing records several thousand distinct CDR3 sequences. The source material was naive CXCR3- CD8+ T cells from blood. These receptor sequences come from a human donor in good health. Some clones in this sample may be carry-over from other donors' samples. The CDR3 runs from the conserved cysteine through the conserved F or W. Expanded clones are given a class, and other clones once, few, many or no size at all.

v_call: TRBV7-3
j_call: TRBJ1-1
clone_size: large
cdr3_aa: CASSASGAGEAFF

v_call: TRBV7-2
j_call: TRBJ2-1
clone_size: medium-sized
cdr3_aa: CASSPSSYNEQFF

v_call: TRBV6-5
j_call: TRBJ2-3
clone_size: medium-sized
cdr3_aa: CASRPVGQALTDTQYF

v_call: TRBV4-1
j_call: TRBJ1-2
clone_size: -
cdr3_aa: CASSQDQRSLYGYTF

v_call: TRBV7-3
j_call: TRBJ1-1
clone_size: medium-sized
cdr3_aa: CASSLTRANTEAFF

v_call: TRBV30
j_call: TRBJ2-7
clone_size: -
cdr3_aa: CAWDRTGQSYEQYF

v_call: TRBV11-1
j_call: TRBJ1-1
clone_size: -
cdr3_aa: CASSLVLWTPSEGLNTEAFF

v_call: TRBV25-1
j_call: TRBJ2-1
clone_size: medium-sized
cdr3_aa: CASSEVWREGPNEQFF

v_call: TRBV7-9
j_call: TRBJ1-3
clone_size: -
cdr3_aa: CASSLVSGSGNTIYF

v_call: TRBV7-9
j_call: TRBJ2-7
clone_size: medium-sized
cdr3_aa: CASSTENPYYEQYF

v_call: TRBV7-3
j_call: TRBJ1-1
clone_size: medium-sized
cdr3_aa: CASREDRESLTAFF

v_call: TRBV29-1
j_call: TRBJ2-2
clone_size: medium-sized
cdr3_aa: CSVTENTGELFF

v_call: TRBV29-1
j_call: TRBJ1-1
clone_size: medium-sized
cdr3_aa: CSVEDRDPNTEAFF

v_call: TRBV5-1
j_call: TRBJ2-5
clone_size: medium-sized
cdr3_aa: CASLQRGQGGTQYF

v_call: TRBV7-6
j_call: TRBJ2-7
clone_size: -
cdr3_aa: CASSIGISYEQYF